Below are 8 T cell receptor beta chains sequenced from a single sample in a study of shared clonotypes between healthy human individuals. TCRdb's table, derived via immunoSEQ multiplex PCR, lists solely in-frame clones and lacks some. There are 2.5 million or so clones in the sample; roughly nine tenths occur only once, and 0.13% to 0.15% lies in the top ten. The sample taken for sequencing was naive CD4+ T cells sorted from blood. The subset denotes: CD45RA+ positively selected. The receptors derive from a man between 18 and 35 years old in good health.

This clone appeared once. This rearrangement joins TRBV4-1 to TRBJ2-1; 11 positions agree with TRBD2. In germline, CDR1 is MGHRA, CDR2 YSYEKL. CDR3 length: 15 amino acids. Trimming at V came to 4 bases and at J to 7 bases, leaving 6 bases not matched to a gene. CDR3 sequence (DNA): TGCGCCAGCAGCCGACCCACTAGCGGGAGTAATGAGCAGTTCTTC. Protein: CASSRPTSGSNEQFF.

Concerning this clone: Relative to the germline gene, one junction end is altered; a read error may explain this. V is TRBV10-2 and J is TRBJ1-6; D is perhaps TRBD1 (6 bases). The germline gives CDR1 WSHSY, CDR2 SAAADI. The CDR3 has 16 amino acids. CDR3 bases: TGCGCCAGCAGGGAGTTATCGGACAGTATGTGGTCACCCCTCCACTTT. This encodes CASRELSDSMWSPLHF.

The J gene is TRBJ2-2, the V gene TRBV2; no definite D call. CDR1 SNHLY and CDR2 FYNNEI come from the germline V gene. V lost 5 bases to trimming and J lost 5 bases, with 9 bases between them. The CDR3 is 13 residues long. The CDR3 loop reads CASSILETGELFF. The CDR3 nucleotides are TGTGCCAGCAGTATCCTAGAGACCGGGGAGCTGTTTTTT. Filled out from reference TRBV2 and TRBJ2-2, the complete variable domain reads EPEVTQTPSHQVTQMGQEVILRCVPISNHLYFYWYRQILGQKVEFLVSFYNNEISEKSEIFDDQFSVERPDGSNFTLKIRSTKLEDSAMYFCASSILETGELFFGEGSRLTVL.

This rearrangement joins TRBV2 to TRBJ1-4; D perhaps matches TRBD1 (5 bases). The V and J ends lost 6 bases and 8 bases respectively, with 19 bases between them. This CDR3 has 15 amino acids. Germline CDR1 SNHLY, CDR2 FYNNEI. The CDR3 here is CASRVDQGVAEKLFF. The CDR3 nucleotides read TGTGCCAGCAGGGTAGATCAGGGTGTCGCCGAAAAACTGTTTTTT.

In regard to this clone: One end of the junction does not line up with germline, which may come from a read error. The rearrangement links TRBV7-3 to TRBJ2-1, with D possibly TRBD2 on 6 matching bases. Germline V gene data show CDR1 as SGHTA and CDR2 as FQGTGA. There are 13 residues in the CDR3. The CDR3: CASGFGTGNEQFF. Written as DNA, the CDR3 is TGTGCCAGCGGCTTCGGGACTGGCAATGAGCAGTTCTTC.

The chain recombines TRBV5-1 with TRBJ2-5; 7 bases are shared with TRBD2. The CDR3 consists of 16 residues. The germline gives CDR1 SGHRS, CDR2 YFSETQ. The trim removed 0 bases at V and 1 base at J, leaving 6 bases unmatched. In DNA, the CDR3 is TGCGCCAGCAGCTTGGCCTTGCTAGCGGCCCAAGAGACCCAGTACTTC. It is translated as CASSLALLAAQETQYF.

The V gene is TRBV7-9, the J gene TRBJ1-1; TRBD1 agrees at 9 bases. The CDR3 spans 14 residues. Germline CDR1 is SEHNR and CDR2 is FQNEAQ (reference sequence). The V gene end was trimmed by 4 bases and the J gene end by 8 bases; junction bases not matched to a gene: 8. This CDR3 reads CASSSYRDREEAFF. DNA of the CDR3: TGTGCCAGCAGCTCGTACCGGGACAGGGAAGAAGCTTTCTTT.

CDR3 in amino acids: CASSQRARREEGGRYEQYF. CDR3 bases: TGCGCCAGCAGCCAAAGGGCCCGGCGGGAGGAGGGAGGGAGGTACGAGCAGTACTTC. This sequence joins TRBV4-1 and TRBJ2-7; TRBD2 matches 8 bases. V shed 2 bases and J 4 bases; nucleotides not matched to a gene: 19. The CDR3 is 19 amino acids. In germline, CDR1 is MGHRA, CDR2 YSYEKL.